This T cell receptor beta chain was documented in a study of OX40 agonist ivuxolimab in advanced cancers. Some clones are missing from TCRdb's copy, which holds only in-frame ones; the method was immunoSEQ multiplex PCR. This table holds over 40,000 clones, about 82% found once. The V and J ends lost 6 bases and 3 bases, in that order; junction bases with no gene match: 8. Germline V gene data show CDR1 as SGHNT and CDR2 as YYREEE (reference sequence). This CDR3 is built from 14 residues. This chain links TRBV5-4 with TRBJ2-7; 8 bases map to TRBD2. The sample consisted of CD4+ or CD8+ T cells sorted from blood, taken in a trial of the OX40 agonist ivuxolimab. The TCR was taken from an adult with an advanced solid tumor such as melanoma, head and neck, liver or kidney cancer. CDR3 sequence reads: CASTGTGGDYEQYF. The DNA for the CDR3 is TGTGCCAGCACAGGAACGGGGGGGGACTACGAGCAGTACTTC.